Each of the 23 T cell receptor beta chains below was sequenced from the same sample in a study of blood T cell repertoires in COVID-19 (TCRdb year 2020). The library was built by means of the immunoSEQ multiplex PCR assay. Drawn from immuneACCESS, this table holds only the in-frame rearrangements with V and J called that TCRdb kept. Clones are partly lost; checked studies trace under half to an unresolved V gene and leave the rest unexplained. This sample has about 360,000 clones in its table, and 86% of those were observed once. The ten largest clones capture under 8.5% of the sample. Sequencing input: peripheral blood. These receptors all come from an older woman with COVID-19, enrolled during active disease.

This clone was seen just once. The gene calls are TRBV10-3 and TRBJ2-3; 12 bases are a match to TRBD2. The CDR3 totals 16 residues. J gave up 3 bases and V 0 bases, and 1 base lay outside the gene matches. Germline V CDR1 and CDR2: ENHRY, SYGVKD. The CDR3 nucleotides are TGTGCCATCAGTGAGTCGACTAGCGGGGGTACAGATACGCAGTATTTT. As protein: CAISESTSGGTDTQYF.

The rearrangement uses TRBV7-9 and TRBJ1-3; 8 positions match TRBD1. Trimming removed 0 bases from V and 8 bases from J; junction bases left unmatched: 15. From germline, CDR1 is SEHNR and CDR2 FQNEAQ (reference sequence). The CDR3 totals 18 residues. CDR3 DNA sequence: TGTGCCAGCAGCTTAGCTCTGTCGGGGACAGGAGGAGTCGACACCATATATTTT. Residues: CASSLALSGTGGVDTIYF.

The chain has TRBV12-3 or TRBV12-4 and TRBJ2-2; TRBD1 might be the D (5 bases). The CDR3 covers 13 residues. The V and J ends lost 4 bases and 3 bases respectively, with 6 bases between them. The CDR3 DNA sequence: TGTGCCAGCAGTTACAGGTACACCGGGGAGCTGTTTTTT. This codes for CASSYRYTGELFF.

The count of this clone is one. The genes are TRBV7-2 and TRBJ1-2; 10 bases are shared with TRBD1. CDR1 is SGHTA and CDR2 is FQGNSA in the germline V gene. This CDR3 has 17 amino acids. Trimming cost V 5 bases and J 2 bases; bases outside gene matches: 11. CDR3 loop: CASSPDLRTGGNYGYTF. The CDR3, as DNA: TGTGCCAGCAGCCCCGATCTAAGGACAGGGGGAAACTATGGCTACACCTTC.

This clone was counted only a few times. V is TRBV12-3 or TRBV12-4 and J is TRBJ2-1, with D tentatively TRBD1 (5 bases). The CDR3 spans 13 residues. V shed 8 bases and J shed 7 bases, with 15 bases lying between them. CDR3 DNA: TGTGCCAGCGTTCGGACACCTCTGAATGAGCAGTTCTTC. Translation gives CASVRTPLNEQFF.

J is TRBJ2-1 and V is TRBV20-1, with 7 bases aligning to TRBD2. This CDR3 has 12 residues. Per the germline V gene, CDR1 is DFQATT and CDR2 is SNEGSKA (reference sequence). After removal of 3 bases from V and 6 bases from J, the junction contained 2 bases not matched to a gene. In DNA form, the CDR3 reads TGCAGTGCTAGTTCGGGGGGCAATGAGCAGTTCTTC. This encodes CSASSGGNEQFF.

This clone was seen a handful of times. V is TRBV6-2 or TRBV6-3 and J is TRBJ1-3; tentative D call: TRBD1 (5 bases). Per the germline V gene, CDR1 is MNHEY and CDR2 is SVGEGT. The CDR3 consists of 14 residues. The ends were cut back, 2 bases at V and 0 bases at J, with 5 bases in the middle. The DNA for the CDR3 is TGTGCCAGCAGTTACAGGGGCTCTGGAAACACCATATATTTT. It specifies CASSYRGSGNTIYF.

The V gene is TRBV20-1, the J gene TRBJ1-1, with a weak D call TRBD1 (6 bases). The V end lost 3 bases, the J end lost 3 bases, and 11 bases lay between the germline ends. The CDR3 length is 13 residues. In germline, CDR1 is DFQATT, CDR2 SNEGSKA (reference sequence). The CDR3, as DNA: TGCAGTGCTAGTTACAGGGCTGACACTGAAGCTTTCTTT. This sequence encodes CSASYRADTEAFF.

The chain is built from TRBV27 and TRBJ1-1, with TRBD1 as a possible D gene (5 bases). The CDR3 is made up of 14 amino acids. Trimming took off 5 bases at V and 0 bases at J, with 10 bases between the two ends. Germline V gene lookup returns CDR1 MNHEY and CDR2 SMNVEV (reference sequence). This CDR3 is CASSPRGLNTEAFF. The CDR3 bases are TGTGCCAGCAGTCCCCGGGGGTTGAACACTGAAGCTTTCTTT.

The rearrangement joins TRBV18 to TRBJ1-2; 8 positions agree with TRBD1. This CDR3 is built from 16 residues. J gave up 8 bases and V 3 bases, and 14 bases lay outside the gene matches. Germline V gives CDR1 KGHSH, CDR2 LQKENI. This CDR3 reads CASSPELTGAEEGYTF. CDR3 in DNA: TGTGCCAGCTCACCCGAGCTGACAGGGGCGGAAGAGGGCTACACCTTC.

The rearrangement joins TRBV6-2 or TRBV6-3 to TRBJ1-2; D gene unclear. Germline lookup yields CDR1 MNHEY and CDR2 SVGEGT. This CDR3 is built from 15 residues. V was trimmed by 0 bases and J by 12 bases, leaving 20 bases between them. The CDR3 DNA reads TGTGCCAGCAGTTACTCTCGCGTGGAGGTCCCAACCCACACCTTC. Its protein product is CASSYSRVEVPTHTF.

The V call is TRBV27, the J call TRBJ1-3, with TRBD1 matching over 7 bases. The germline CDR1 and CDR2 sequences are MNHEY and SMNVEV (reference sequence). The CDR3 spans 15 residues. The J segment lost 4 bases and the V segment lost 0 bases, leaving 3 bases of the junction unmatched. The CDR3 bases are TGTGCCAGCAGTTTATCAGGGGGCGTGGGAAACACCATATATTTT. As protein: CASSLSGGVGNTIYF.

The CDR3 here is CASSLTGPNYGYTF. The CDR3 region has the DNA TGCGCCAGCAGCTTGACAGGGCCTAACTATGGCTACACCTTC. J is TRBJ1-2 and V is TRBV5-1; perhaps TRBD1 as D (6 bases). Per germline, CDR1 SGHRS and CDR2 YFSETQ. This CDR3 is 14 amino acids long. The ends were cut back, 1 base at V and 0 bases at J, with 7 bases in the middle.

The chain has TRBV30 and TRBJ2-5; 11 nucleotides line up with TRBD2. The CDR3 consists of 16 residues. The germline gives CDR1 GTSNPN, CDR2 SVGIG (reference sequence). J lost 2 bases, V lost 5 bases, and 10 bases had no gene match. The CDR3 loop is CAWSLAGGSRQETQYF. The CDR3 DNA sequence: TGTGCCTGGTCTTTAGCGGGGGGGTCGCGGCAAGAGACCCAGTACTTC.

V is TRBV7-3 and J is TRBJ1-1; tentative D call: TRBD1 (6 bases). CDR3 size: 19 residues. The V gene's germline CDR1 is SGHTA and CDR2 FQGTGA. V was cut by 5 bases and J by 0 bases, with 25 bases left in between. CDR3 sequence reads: CASSPRSLQGISLNTEAFF. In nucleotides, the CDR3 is TGTGCCAGCAGCCCGCGGTCTCTACAGGGCATCAGCCTGAACACTGAAGCTTTCTTT.

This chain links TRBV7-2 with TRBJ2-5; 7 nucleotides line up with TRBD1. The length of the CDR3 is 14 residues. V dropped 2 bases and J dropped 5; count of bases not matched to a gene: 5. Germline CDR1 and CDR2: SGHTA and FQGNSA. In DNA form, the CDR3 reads TGTGCCAGCAGCTTACGAGGGGGCAGGGAGACCCAGTACTTC. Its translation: CASSLRGGRETQYF.

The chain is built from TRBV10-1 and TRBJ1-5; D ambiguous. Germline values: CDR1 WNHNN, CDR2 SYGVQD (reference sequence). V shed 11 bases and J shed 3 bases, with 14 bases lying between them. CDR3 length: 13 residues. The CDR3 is CARPGRDNQPQHF. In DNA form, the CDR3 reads TGCGCCCGACCGGGAAGGGACAATCAGCCCCAGCATTTT.

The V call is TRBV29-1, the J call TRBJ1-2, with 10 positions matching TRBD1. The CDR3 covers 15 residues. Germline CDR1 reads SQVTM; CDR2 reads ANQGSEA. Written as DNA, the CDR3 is TGCAGTGTATATGACCGTCGGGACAGGGGCTATGGCTACACCTTC. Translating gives CSVYDRRDRGYGYTF.

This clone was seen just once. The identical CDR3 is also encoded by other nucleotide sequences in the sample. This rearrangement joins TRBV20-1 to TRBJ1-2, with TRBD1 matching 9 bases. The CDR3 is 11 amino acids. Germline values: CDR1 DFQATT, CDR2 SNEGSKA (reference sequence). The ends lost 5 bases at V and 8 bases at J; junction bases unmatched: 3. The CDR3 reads CSADRGDGYTF. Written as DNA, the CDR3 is TGCAGTGCTGACAGGGGGGACGGCTACACCTTC.

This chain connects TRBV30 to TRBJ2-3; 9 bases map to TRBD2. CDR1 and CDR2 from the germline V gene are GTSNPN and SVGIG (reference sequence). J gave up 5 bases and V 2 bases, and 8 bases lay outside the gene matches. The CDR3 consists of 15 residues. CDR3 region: CAWSLAGGPKDTQYF. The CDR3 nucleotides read TGTGCCTGGAGTCTGGCGGGGGGGCCTAAAGATACGCAGTATTTT.

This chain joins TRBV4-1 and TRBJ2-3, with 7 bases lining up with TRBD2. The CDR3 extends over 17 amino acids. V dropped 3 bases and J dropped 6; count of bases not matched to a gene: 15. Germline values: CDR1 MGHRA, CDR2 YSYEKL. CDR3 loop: CASSQSGRLGYSDTQYF. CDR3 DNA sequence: TGCGCCAGCAGCCAGTCCGGGAGGCTCGGTTATTCGGATACGCAGTATTTT.

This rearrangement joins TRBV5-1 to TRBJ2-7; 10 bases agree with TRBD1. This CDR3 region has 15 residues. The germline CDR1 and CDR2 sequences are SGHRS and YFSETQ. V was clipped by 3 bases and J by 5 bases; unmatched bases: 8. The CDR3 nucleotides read TGCGCCAGCAGCTCTACCGGGACAGGGGACCACGAGCAGTACTTC. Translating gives CASSSTGTGDHEQYF.

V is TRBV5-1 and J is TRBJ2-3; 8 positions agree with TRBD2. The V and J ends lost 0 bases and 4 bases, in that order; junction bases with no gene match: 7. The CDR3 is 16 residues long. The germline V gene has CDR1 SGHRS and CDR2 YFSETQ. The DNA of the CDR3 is TGCGCCAGCAGCTTGGCGCGGACGGGAGGGTCAGATACGCAGTATTTT. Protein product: CASSLARTGGSDTQYF.